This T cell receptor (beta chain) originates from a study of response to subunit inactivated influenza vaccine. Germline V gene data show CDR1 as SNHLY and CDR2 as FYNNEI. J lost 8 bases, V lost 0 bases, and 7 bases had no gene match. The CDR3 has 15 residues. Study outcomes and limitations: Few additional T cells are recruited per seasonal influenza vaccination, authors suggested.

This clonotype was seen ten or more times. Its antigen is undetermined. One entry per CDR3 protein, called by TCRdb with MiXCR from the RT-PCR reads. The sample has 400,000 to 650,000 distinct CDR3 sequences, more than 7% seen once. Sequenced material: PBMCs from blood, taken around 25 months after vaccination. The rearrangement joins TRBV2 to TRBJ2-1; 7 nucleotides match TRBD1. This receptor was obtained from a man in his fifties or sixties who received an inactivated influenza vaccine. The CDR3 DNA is TGTGCCAGCAGTGAAGCGGCAGGGGGATTAGATGAGCAGTTCTTC. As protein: CASSEAAGGLDEQFF.